These 22 T cell receptor beta chains were all obtained from the same sample, sequenced in a study of blood T cell repertoires in COVID-19. The repertoire was sequenced with immunoSEQ multiplex PCR; TCRdb's copy has only in-frame clones and lacks some. The data contain 26,000 or so clones, 87% of them singletons. Sequencing was done on a sample of peripheral blood. These receptors came from a man between 60 and 75 years old with active COVID-19.

The rearrangement joins TRBV6-6 to TRBJ1-5, with TRBD1 identical over 7 bases. Trimming at V came to 6 bases and at J to 7 bases, leaving 9 bases not matched to a gene. Per germline, CDR1 MNHNY and CDR2 SVGAGI (reference sequence). This CDR3 spans 14 amino acids. This CDR3 is CASSRDRVNQPQHF. The DNA of the CDR3 is TGTGCCAGCAGCCGCGACAGGGTGAACCAGCCCCAGCATTTT.

This clone has only a few counts. The chain carries TRBV6-2 or TRBV6-3 and TRBJ1-2; tentatively, D is TRBD1 (6 bases). Per germline, CDR1 MNHEY and CDR2 SVGEGT. V gave up 4 bases and J gave up 2 bases, with 14 bases separating them. The CDR3 has 15 residues. CDR3 protein: CASSSPPTGNYGYTF. CDR3 nucleotides: TGTGCCAGCAGTTCACCCCCGACAGGAAACTATGGCTACACCTTC.

This chain uses TRBV28 with TRBJ1-1; D perhaps matches TRBD1 (5 bases). CDR1 is MDHEN and CDR2 is SYDVKM in the germline V gene. V dropped 3 bases and J dropped 6 bases, with 11 bases sitting between them. CDR3 length equals 13 residues. The CDR3 region is CASSLTGAPEAFF. The CDR3, as DNA: TGTGCCAGCAGTTTGACTGGGGCCCCTGAAGCTTTCTTT.

This clone was seen a single time. The chain carries TRBV18 and TRBJ2-5; D is perhaps TRBD1 (6 bases). V gave up 3 bases and J gave up 6 bases, with 11 bases separating them. Germline V gene lookup returns CDR1 KGHSH and CDR2 LQKENI. The CDR3 totals 13 residues. CDR3 DNA: TGTGCCAGCTCACCGGACAGCGTCAAGACCCAGTACTTC. Amino acid sequence: CASSPDSVKTQYF.

Points on this clone: One end of the junction varies from germline; a read error may be responsible. The chain combines TRBV6-1 with TRBJ2-7; TRBD1 might be the D (6 bases). Germline V gene sequence: CDR1 MNHNS, CDR2 SASEGT. The CDR3 covers 14 residues. The CDR3 sequence: CASREGTQLYEQYF. CDR3 in DNA: TGTGCCAGCAGAGAAGGGACACAGCTCTACGAGCAGTACTTC.

J is TRBJ2-7 and V is TRBV18; D not certain. Germline CDR1 KGHSH, CDR2 LQKENI. The CDR3 runs 13 residues. V lost 3 bases, J lost 6 bases, and 12 bases lay in between. CDR3 loop: CASSPGLTGEQYF. Written as DNA, the CDR3 is TGTGCCAGCTCACCGGGTCTAACGGGCGAGCAGTACTTC.

The V and J genes are TRBV4-1 and TRBJ1-3; 11 nucleotides match TRBD1. Germline values: CDR1 MGHRA, CDR2 YSYEKL. The trim removed 0 bases at V and 4 bases at J, leaving 14 bases unmatched. This CDR3 contains 20 residues. The CDR3 reads CASSQDRKDRGPTRGNTIYF. The CDR3 DNA is TGCGCCAGCAGCCAAGATCGGAAGGACAGGGGGCCTACTAGGGGAAACACCATATATTTT.

This clone was found once. The V call is TRBV5-1, the J call TRBJ1-3; weak D call: TRBD1 (6 bases). CDR3 length: 14 residues. Germline V gene sequence: CDR1 SGHRS, CDR2 YFSETQ. V lost 4 bases to trimming and J lost 2 bases, with 10 bases between them. For the CDR3, the DNA is TGCGCCAGCAGCGCCGGGACACCTGGAAACACCATATATTTT. Its translation is CASSAGTPGNTIYF. The entire variable domain, with the rest obtained from reference TRBV5-1 and TRBJ1-3, is as follows: KAGVTQTPRYLIKTRGQQVTLSCSPISGHRSVSWYQQTPGQGLQFLFEYFSETQRNKGNFPGRFSGRQFSNSRSEMNVSTLELGDSALYLCASSAGTPGNTIYFGEGSWLTVV.

The chain uses TRBV5-1 and TRBJ2-1; D perhaps matches TRBD1 (5 bases). V lost 1 base, J lost 8 bases, and 22 bases lay in between. The CDR3 spans 17 residues. The germline V gene encodes CDR1 SGHRS and CDR2 YFSETQ. CDR3 coding DNA: TGCGCCAGCAGCTTGATGCAGGGTGTAACGGGTGGCTATGAGCAGTTCTTC. This codes for CASSLMQGVTGGYEQFF.

This chain uses TRBV3-1 (or the pseudogene TRBV3-2) with TRBJ1-3, with a weak D call TRBD1 (6 bases). The CDR3 has 12 residues. CDR1 is LGHDT and CDR2 is YNNKEL in the germline V gene (reference sequence). V was pared by 4 bases and J by 11 bases, with 12 bases between. The CDR3 is CASSPGHPPIYF. The CDR3 coding sequence is TGTGCCAGCAGCCCGGGACACCCACCCATATATTTT.

This chain uses TRBV9 with TRBJ2-7; 10 bases line up with TRBD2. Trimming took 3 bases from V and 0 from J; bases not matched to a gene: 3. Germline CDR1 SGDLS, CDR2 YYNGEE. This CDR3 has 15 amino acids. DNA for the CDR3: TGTGCCAGCAGCGCTGGGACTAGCGACTCCTACGAGCAGTACTTC. Residues: CASSAGTSDSYEQYF. The whole variable domain, remainder taken from reference TRBV9 and TRBJ2-7, is DSGVTQTPKHLITATGQRVTLRCSPRSGDLSVYWYQQSLDQGLQFLIQYYNGEERAKGNILERFSAQQFPDLHSELNLSSLELGDSALYFCASSAGTSDSYEQYFGPGTRLTVT.

Here the CDR3 DNA reads TGTGCCAGCACCAACTCGCGGGGACACAATGAGCAGTTCTTC. Protein: CASTNSRGHNEQFF. The rearrangement links TRBV6-5 to TRBJ2-1; the D gene is possibly TRBD2 (6 bases). V lost 7 bases and J 5 bases, leaving 15 bases between the germline ends. The CDR3 has 14 amino acids. CDR1 and CDR2 (germline): MNHEY, SVGAGI.

This chain joins TRBV7-8 and TRBJ1-5, with D tentatively TRBD1 (5 bases). Trimming stripped 0 bases from V and 3 bases from J, with 12 bases between. Germline CDR1 is SGHVS and CDR2 is FQNEAQ. The CDR3 runs 16 residues. CDR3 sequence reads: CASSLAGGVTNQPQHF. The CDR3 bases are TGTGCCAGCAGCTTAGCGGGGGGGGTCACCAATCAGCCCCAGCATTTT.

V and J are TRBV9 and TRBJ2-7; 11 bases are a match to TRBD1. J was trimmed by 3 bases and V by 1 base; bases with no gene match: 3. This CDR3 contains 15 residues. CDR1 is SGDLS and CDR2 is YYNGEE in the germline V gene. For the CDR3, the DNA is TGTGCCAGCAGCGTAAGGACAGGGGGCCTCTACGAGCAGTACTTC. Its protein is CASSVRTGGLYEQYF.

The V and J genes are TRBV4-1 and TRBJ2-4, with D possibly matching TRBD1 (5 bases). Germline loops: CDR1 MGHRA, CDR2 YSYEKL. CDR3 size: 15 residues. V gave up 4 bases and J gave up 0 bases, with 10 bases separating them. Here the CDR3 reads CASSLLTEAKNIQYF. The CDR3 DNA sequence: TGCGCCAGCAGCCTACTGACAGAAGCCAAAAACATTCAGTACTTC.

The chain links TRBV28 to TRBJ2-2; the match to TRBD2 covers 12 bases. The CDR3 totals 15 residues. Per germline, CDR1 MDHEN and CDR2 SYDVKM. V shed 6 bases and J 4 bases; nucleotides not matched to a gene: 3. This chain's CDR3 is CASSSLAGGTGELFF. The CDR3 DNA reads TGTGCCAGCAGCTCACTAGCGGGGGGCACCGGGGAGCTGTTTTTT. The full variable domain, in which reference TRBV28 and TRBJ2-2 provide the parts outside the CDR3, is DVKVTQSSRYLVKRTGEKVFLECVQDMDHENMFWYRQDPGLGLRLIYFSYDVKMKEKGDIPEGYSVSREKKERFSLILESASTNQTSMYLCASSSLAGGTGELFFGEGSRLTVL.

The chain is built from TRBV21-1 and TRBJ2-7; TRBD2 is the table's D call and was not checked against the DNA. TRBV21-1 is labeled a pseudogene. CDR3 length: 13 amino acids. DNA for the CDR3: TGTGCCAGCCGACTAGCGGAGGACTACGAGCAGTACTTC. Translated: CASRLAEDYEQYF.

The chain recombines TRBV7-8 with TRBJ2-1; 9 nucleotides match TRBD1. The CDR3 consists of 16 residues. Germline V gene lookup returns CDR1 SGHVS and CDR2 FQNEAQ. V lost 5 bases to trimming and J lost 2 bases; unmatched junction nucleotides: 7. The CDR3 loop is CASSIEGQGPYNEQFF. In DNA form, the CDR3 reads TGTGCCAGCAGCATAGAGGGACAGGGACCCTACAATGAGCAGTTCTTC.

The chain couples TRBV6-5 to TRBJ2-7; D is ambiguous. Germline assignment: CDR1 MNHEY and CDR2 SVGAGI. The length of the CDR3 is 12 residues. The germline V and J ends were trimmed by 8 bases and 0 bases, with 8 bases remaining between them. The CDR3 DNA sequence: TGTGCCAGCCTCGGCGGCTCCTACGAGCAGTACTTC. Its protein is CASLGGSYEQYF.

The gene calls are TRBV27 and TRBJ2-6; D gene ambiguous. CDR1 and CDR2 (germline): MNHEY, SMNVEV (reference sequence). The CDR3 extends over 15 amino acids. V gave up 3 bases and J gave up 6 bases, with 12 bases separating them. CDR3 nucleotide sequence: TGTGCCAGCAGTTTGGCCGGGTTAAAGGCCAACGTCCTGACTTTC. Protein: CASSLAGLKANVLTF.

The rearrangement joins TRBV7-9 to TRBJ2-5; 9 bases align to TRBD2. Germline V gives CDR1 SEHNR, CDR2 FQNEAQ (reference sequence). CDR3 length equals 15 residues. Trimming removed 5 bases from V and 4 bases from J; junction bases left unmatched: 8. CDR3 protein: CASSPPGGGGETQYF. The CDR3 coding sequence is TGTGCCAGCAGCCCCCCGGGCGGGGGGGGAGAGACCCAGTACTTC.

This clone rates as medium-sized. The genes are TRBV6-5 and TRBJ1-2; D possibly corresponds to TRBD1 (6 bases). The V end was cut by 6 bases, the J end by 3 bases, with 17 bases between. This CDR3 comprises 15 residues. Germline V gives CDR1 MNHEY, CDR2 SVGAGI. The CDR3 is CASSPAQGSYYGYTF. The CDR3 nucleotides read TGTGCCAGCAGCCCCGCACAGGGATCTTACTATGGCTACACCTTC.